The T cell receptor (beta chain) under discussion was sequenced for a study of blood T cell repertoires in COVID-19. Profiling relied on immunoSEQ multiplex PCR, and the TCRdb table lists in-frame clones only, not all of them. The sample lists some 74,000 clones, around four fifths occurring once. The CDR3 length is 15 residues. Germline CDR1 reads KGHDR; CDR2 reads SFDVKD. Germline trimming cut 4 bases from V and 5 bases from J; bases unmatched to any gene: 7. The chain joins TRBV24-1 to TRBJ2-5, with TRBD2 matching over 9 bases. This sequence originates from an elderly woman with acute or convalescent COVID-19. Sequencing was performed on peripheral blood. CDR3 nucleotide sequence: TGTGCCACCAGTGAGGCGCTAGCGGGGAGGGAGACCCAGTACTTC. Protein product: CATSEALAGRETQYF.